These T cell receptor beta chains were read from a single sample in a study of cytomegalovirus exposure and HLA in healthy donors. Using immunoSEQ multiplex PCR, the repertoire was profiled, and TCRdb retains in-frame clones only, with some absent. The sample contains over 140,000 clones, 80% of which appear only once. Sequenced sample: PBMCs. These receptors all stem from a man aged 45-65 years in good health and CMV-seronegative. Each CDR3 is given with its conserved first and last residue. The order of the fields is J gene, D gene, clone size, V gene, CDR3 DNA, CDR3 protein. A D gene is named only where the DNA matches it firmly. Where a row states a size, it is once, few, many or the class of an expanded clone; other rows omit it.

j_call: TRBJ1-2; d_call: TRBD1; clone_size: NA; v_call: TRBV5-1; cdr3_nt: TGCGCCAGCAGCCCAGGGGGGACAGAAGCCAACTATGGCTACACCTTC; cdr3_aa: CASSPGGTEANYGYTF
j_call: TRBJ2-7; d_call: TRBD1; clone_size: NA; v_call: TRBV5-4; cdr3_nt: TGTGCCAGCAGTCCTCCGGGACAGGGTGTTTCCTACGAGCAGTACTTC; cdr3_aa: CASSPPGQGVSYEQYF
j_call: TRBJ2-2; d_call: NA; clone_size: NA; v_call: TRBV5-1; cdr3_nt: TGCGCCAGCAGCGAGGGTGGGACATACACCGGGGAGCTGTTTTTT; cdr3_aa: CASSEGGTYTGELFF
j_call: TRBJ2-7; d_call: TRBD2; clone_size: NA; v_call: TRBV7-9; cdr3_nt: TGTGCCAGCAGCTTAGCGGGGGGGAATCCCCTCGCCTACGAGCAGTACTTC; cdr3_aa: CASSLAGGNPLAYEQYF
j_call: TRBJ2-1; d_call: TRBD1; clone_size: NA; v_call: TRBV30; cdr3_nt: TGTGCCTGGGAGTCCGGGACAGGGATAGGTGAGCAGTTCTTC; cdr3_aa: CAWESGTGIGEQFF
j_call: TRBJ1-5; d_call: TRBD1; clone_size: NA; v_call: TRBV12-5; cdr3_nt: TGTGCTAGTGGTCTCGGAGGGGGCGTCTCGGGTCAGCCCCAGCATTTT; cdr3_aa: CASGLGGGVSGQPQHF
j_call: TRBJ2-7; d_call: TRBD1; clone_size: NA; v_call: TRBV6-6; cdr3_nt: TGTGCCAGCAGTTACGGGCCGACAGGGGGACCCTACGAGCAGTACTTC; cdr3_aa: CASSYGPTGGPYEQYF
j_call: TRBJ2-1; d_call: TRBD2; clone_size: NA; v_call: TRBV19; cdr3_nt: TGTGCCAGTAGTAGGGGGACTAGCGGGAGCTACAATGAGCAGTTCTTC; cdr3_aa: CASSRGTSGSYNEQFF
j_call: TRBJ2-2; d_call: TRBD2; clone_size: NA; v_call: TRBV6-5; cdr3_nt: TGTGCCAGCAGTCGAGCGGGAGGGCCGTCCGGGGAGCTGTTTTTT; cdr3_aa: CASSRAGGPSGELFF
j_call: TRBJ1-4; d_call: NA; clone_size: NA; v_call: TRBV5-6; cdr3_nt: TGTGCCAGCAGCGGGCAGGATGCAACTAATGAAAAACTGTTTTTT; cdr3_aa: CASSGQDATNEKLFF
j_call: TRBJ2-4; d_call: NA; clone_size: once; v_call: TRBV11-3; cdr3_nt: TGTGCCAGCAGCCTGTTAACTCTAGCCAAAAACATTCAGTACTTC; cdr3_aa: CASSLLTLAKNIQYF
j_call: TRBJ2-7; d_call: NA; clone_size: NA; v_call: TRBV21-1; cdr3_nt: TGTGCCAGCAGCAAAGTTCGGGGGTCTACAACCTACGAGCAGTACTTC; cdr3_aa: CASSKVRGSTTYEQYF
j_call: TRBJ2-5; d_call: NA; clone_size: NA; v_call: TRBV18; cdr3_nt: TGTGCCAGCTCACCAGAGGTTGGGGAGACCCAGTACTTC; cdr3_aa: CASSPEVGETQYF
j_call: TRBJ1-2; d_call: NA; clone_size: NA; v_call: TRBV25-1; cdr3_nt: TGTGCCAGCAGTGAACTTCTAGGCTATGGCTACACCTTC; cdr3_aa: CASSELLGYGYTF
j_call: TRBJ2-7; d_call: NA; clone_size: NA; v_call: TRBV5-4; cdr3_nt: TGTGCCAGCAGCTCTATAGGATTAAGGGGGTCCGACTCCTACGAGCAGTACTTC; cdr3_aa: CASSSIGLRGSDSYEQYF
j_call: TRBJ2-1; d_call: TRBD2; clone_size: NA; v_call: TRBV7-2; cdr3_nt: TGTGCCAGCAGCTTCCAATTAATGACTAGCGGGGGGTCGGGAAAGTTCTTC; cdr3_aa: CASSFQLMTSGGSGKFF
j_call: TRBJ1-2; d_call: NA; clone_size: NA; v_call: TRBV6-1; cdr3_nt: TGTGCCAGCAGTGAATTATACAGGGTAAACTATGGCTACACCTTC; cdr3_aa: CASSELYRVNYGYTF
j_call: TRBJ1-4; d_call: NA; clone_size: NA; v_call: TRBV6-1; cdr3_nt: TGTGCCAGCACCAAAACCTTAGATGAAAAACTGTTTTTT; cdr3_aa: CASTKTLDEKLFF
j_call: TRBJ2-4; d_call: TRBD1; clone_size: NA; v_call: TRBV6-5; cdr3_nt: TGTGCCAGCAGTCAGACAGGGGCCAAAAACATTCAGTACTTC; cdr3_aa: CASSQTGAKNIQYF
j_call: TRBJ2-7; d_call: NA; clone_size: NA; v_call: TRBV29-1; cdr3_nt: TGCAGCGTTGGAAGGGGTTACGAGCAGTACTTC; cdr3_aa: CSVGRGYEQYF
j_call: TRBJ1-1; d_call: NA; clone_size: NA; v_call: TRBV10-1; cdr3_nt: TGCGCCAGCAGGGTTTACAGGCCGAACACTGAAGCTTTCTTT; cdr3_aa: CASRVYRPNTEAFF
j_call: TRBJ2-7; d_call: NA; clone_size: few; v_call: TRBV9; cdr3_nt: TGTGCCAGCAGCGTAGGGGCCCCTCAAGAAAACTACGAGCAGTACTTC; cdr3_aa: CASSVGAPQENYEQYF
j_call: TRBJ1-4; d_call: NA; clone_size: NA; v_call: TRBV9; cdr3_nt: TGTGCCAGCAGCCCGACCGTGACAGGAAGCAGCGACCGGACTAATGAAAAACTGTTTTTT; cdr3_aa: CASSPTVTGSSDRTNEKLFF
j_call: TRBJ2-1; d_call: NA; clone_size: once; v_call: TRBV21-1; cdr3_nt: TGTGCCAGCAGCAAAGGAGAGACTAGCGGGAGCAATGAGCAGTTCTTC; cdr3_aa: CASSKGETSGSNEQFF
j_call: TRBJ2-5; d_call: NA; clone_size: NA; v_call: TRBV5-6; cdr3_nt: TGTGCCAGCAGCTTGGTGGGCGACAGTGGACAAGAGACCCAGTACTTC; cdr3_aa: CASSLVGDSGQETQYF
j_call: TRBJ1-4; d_call: NA; clone_size: NA; v_call: TRBV7-2; cdr3_nt: TGTGCCAGCAGCTTTCCCCCCTATGAAAAACTGTTTTTT; cdr3_aa: CASSFPPYEKLFF
j_call: TRBJ1-2; d_call: TRBD1; clone_size: NA; v_call: TRBV2; cdr3_nt: TGTGCCAGCACTGTCCAGGACAGGGTCGGCGGCTACACCTTC; cdr3_aa: CASTVQDRVGGYTF
j_call: TRBJ2-7; d_call: NA; clone_size: NA; v_call: TRBV5-1; cdr3_nt: TGCGCCAGCAGCCTGCAGGGAACCTACGAGCAGTACTTC; cdr3_aa: CASSLQGTYEQYF
j_call: TRBJ1-5; d_call: TRBD1; clone_size: NA; v_call: TRBV28; cdr3_nt: TGTGCCAGCAGCACAGGGACAGGGGATCAGCCCCAGCATTTT; cdr3_aa: CASSTGTGDQPQHF
j_call: TRBJ2-3; d_call: TRBD1; clone_size: NA; v_call: TRBV5-1; cdr3_nt: TGCGCCAGCGCCCTGACACAGGGGAGCACAGATACGCAGTATTTT; cdr3_aa: CASALTQGSTDTQYF
j_call: TRBJ2-2; d_call: TRBD2; clone_size: few; v_call: TRBV27; cdr3_nt: TGTGCCAGCACCTGGACTAGCAGCGGGGAGCTGTTTTTT; cdr3_aa: CASTWTSSGELFF
j_call: TRBJ1-2; d_call: TRBD1; clone_size: NA; v_call: TRBV5-1; cdr3_nt: TGCGCCAGCAGCATGGGACAGGGTAGGGCTAGCGGCTACACCTTC; cdr3_aa: CASSMGQGRASGYTF
j_call: TRBJ1-3; d_call: NA; clone_size: NA; v_call: TRBV9; cdr3_nt: TGTGCCAGCAGCGCCCTTCTAGGCTCTACTGGAAACACCATATATTTT; cdr3_aa: CASSALLGSTGNTIYF
j_call: TRBJ1-1; d_call: NA; clone_size: few; v_call: TRBV11-1; cdr3_nt: TGTGCCAGCAGCCCTCTGGAGGGGAGGACTGAAGCTTTCTTT; cdr3_aa: CASSPLEGRTEAFF
j_call: TRBJ2-1; d_call: NA; clone_size: few; v_call: TRBV6-4; cdr3_nt: TGTGCCAGCAGTGACAGCGGCGACTCCTACAATGAGCAGTTCTTC; cdr3_aa: CASSDSGDSYNEQFF
j_call: TRBJ2-7; d_call: TRBD2; clone_size: few; v_call: TRBV19; cdr3_nt: TGTGCCAGTAGTATCTCTGTCGGAGCGGGGACCAACTCCTACGAGCAGTACTTC; cdr3_aa: CASSISVGAGTNSYEQYF
j_call: TRBJ1-1; d_call: TRBD1; clone_size: NA; v_call: TRBV25-1; cdr3_nt: TGTGCCAGCAGTGAATTGACAGGGATGAACACTGAAGCTTTCTTT; cdr3_aa: CASSELTGMNTEAFF
j_call: TRBJ2-3; d_call: NA; clone_size: NA; v_call: TRBV5-1; cdr3_nt: TGCGCCAGCAGCTTGGCAGGCAGGGGAACCACAGATACGCAGTATTTT; cdr3_aa: CASSLAGRGTTDTQYF
j_call: TRBJ1-2; d_call: NA; clone_size: NA; v_call: TRBV29-1; cdr3_nt: TGCAGCGTCCACAGCGGCCTAAACTATGGCTACACCTTC; cdr3_aa: CSVHSGLNYGYTF
j_call: TRBJ2-3; d_call: TRBD2; clone_size: NA; v_call: TRBV4-1; cdr3_nt: TGCGCCAGCAGCTCCCGACTAGCGGGAGGCAACACAGATACGCAGTATTTT; cdr3_aa: CASSSRLAGGNTDTQYF
j_call: TRBJ1-3; d_call: TRBD1; clone_size: NA; v_call: TRBV30; cdr3_nt: TGTGCCTGGAGTATTTCCGACAGGGGTGGAAACACCATATATTTT; cdr3_aa: CAWSISDRGGNTIYF
j_call: TRBJ1-1; d_call: NA; clone_size: NA; v_call: TRBV15; cdr3_nt: TGTGCCACCAGCAGAGATCTACCGTCTTGGGAGGGGGTGGACACTGAAGCTTTCTTT; cdr3_aa: CATSRDLPSWEGVDTEAFF
j_call: TRBJ1-1; d_call: TRBD1; clone_size: few; v_call: TRBV5-4; cdr3_nt: TGTGCCAGCAGCTCCTACAGGGGTACGAACACTGAAGCTTTCTTT; cdr3_aa: CASSSYRGTNTEAFF
j_call: TRBJ2-1; d_call: NA; clone_size: once; v_call: TRBV9; cdr3_nt: TGTGCCAGCAGCGAACAGGGGGGGATCAATGAGCAGTTCTTC; cdr3_aa: CASSEQGGINEQFF
j_call: TRBJ1-1; d_call: TRBD1; clone_size: NA; v_call: TRBV5-1; cdr3_nt: TGCGCCAGCAGCCAAGGACAGGGGGGCACTGAAGCTTTCTTT; cdr3_aa: CASSQGQGGTEAFF
j_call: TRBJ2-5; d_call: TRBD2; clone_size: once; v_call: TRBV7-9; cdr3_nt: TGTGCCAGCAGCTTAGCCCTAGCGGGAGGGGAGACCCAGTACTTC; cdr3_aa: CASSLALAGGETQYF
j_call: TRBJ2-3; d_call: TRBD2; clone_size: NA; v_call: TRBV7-3; cdr3_nt: TGTGCCAGCAGCTTAGGACTAGCGGGAGGACGGACTAGCACAGATACGCAGTATTTT; cdr3_aa: CASSLGLAGGRTSTDTQYF
j_call: TRBJ1-2; d_call: TRBD1; clone_size: NA; v_call: TRBV7-2; cdr3_nt: TGTGCCAGCACCCTTACGACAGGGACCAACTATGGCTACACCTTC; cdr3_aa: CASTLTTGTNYGYTF
j_call: TRBJ2-1; d_call: TRBD2; clone_size: NA; v_call: TRBV7-9; cdr3_nt: TGTGCCAGCAGCTCTCTAGCGGGAGGGAACAATGAGCAGTTCTTC; cdr3_aa: CASSSLAGGNNEQFF
j_call: TRBJ1-3; d_call: TRBD1; clone_size: few; v_call: TRBV4-1; cdr3_nt: TGCGCCAGCTGGCGGCGTGAGGGACAGATAGCTGGAAACACCATATATTTT; cdr3_aa: CASWRREGQIAGNTIYF
j_call: TRBJ2-7; d_call: TRBD2; clone_size: NA; v_call: TRBV19; cdr3_nt: TGTGCCAGTAGCATCGGACTAGCGGGAGTGGAGGAGCAGTACTTC; cdr3_aa: CASSIGLAGVEEQYF
j_call: TRBJ1-1; d_call: NA; clone_size: NA; v_call: TRBV2; cdr3_nt: TGTGCCAGCACCACCGGGCAGGGAGGTGAAGCTTTCTTT; cdr3_aa: CASTTGQGGEAFF
j_call: TRBJ1-1; d_call: NA; clone_size: NA; v_call: TRBV5-1; cdr3_nt: TGCGCCAGCAGCTCGACAGAAAACACTGAAGCTTTCTTT; cdr3_aa: CASSSTENTEAFF
j_call: TRBJ2-5; d_call: NA; clone_size: NA; v_call: TRBV9; cdr3_nt: TGTGCCAGCAGCCCCTTAGACTTCTCAGGGGAGACCCAGTACTTC; cdr3_aa: CASSPLDFSGETQYF
j_call: TRBJ1-5; d_call: TRBD1; clone_size: NA; v_call: TRBV6-1; cdr3_nt: TGTGCCAGCAGTCCCGGGACAGGGGACAGTCAGCCCCAGCATTTT; cdr3_aa: CASSPGTGDSQPQHF
j_call: TRBJ1-4; d_call: NA; clone_size: NA; v_call: TRBV2; cdr3_nt: TGTGCCAGCAGTTTTAGCGGAGGGCGAACTAATGAAAAACTGTTTTTT; cdr3_aa: CASSFSGGRTNEKLFF
j_call: TRBJ2-1; d_call: TRBD2; clone_size: NA; v_call: TRBV25-1; cdr3_nt: TGTGCCAGCAGTGAATATTTTAGGGCGGGAGGGCGGCCTGAGCAGTTCTTC; cdr3_aa: CASSEYFRAGGRPEQFF
j_call: TRBJ2-3; d_call: TRBD1; clone_size: NA; v_call: TRBV9; cdr3_nt: TGTGCCAGCAGCGTAGCGGTAGGGGGCCGGACAGATACGCAGTATTTT; cdr3_aa: CASSVAVGGRTDTQYF
j_call: TRBJ1-3; d_call: NA; clone_size: NA; v_call: TRBV7-6; cdr3_nt: TGTGCCAGCAGCTTAGGGCTGTCAGTCTCTGGAAACACCATATATTTT; cdr3_aa: CASSLGLSVSGNTIYF